This TCR beta chain derives from a study of T cells expressing NK-cell markers. As for the study in general: It was sorted CD3+CD56-NKG2C+, CD3+CD56+NKG2C- and CD3+CD56+NKG2C+ T cells that provided the TCR beta repertoires.

TCRdb reprocessed the 5' RACE reads; each CDR3 protein has one entry and no DNA is given. The table gives approximately 440,000 distinct CDR3 sequences; the top ten clones make up over 1.1% of it. This CDR3 comprises 15 residues. Germline assignment: CDR1 SGHVS and CDR2 FNYEAQ. The chain is built from TRBV7-6 and TRBJ2-3. Sequencing was done on a sample of blood T cells: a sorted CD56 or NKG2C T cell subset, CD4+ or CD8+ T cells, or bulk PBMC T cells (not recorded which). The origin of this receptor is a woman in her forties or fifties in good health. The CDR3 sequence is CASSQTVTSTDTQYF.